These 15 T cell receptor beta chains share one sample of origin, sequenced in a study of regulatory T cells in long-lasting Graves disease. TCR beta libraries were built with iRepertoire HTBI primers and Arm-PCR of CDR3 regions. Each CDR3 protein gets one entry after TCRdb re-called the multiplex PCR reads with MiXCR. Seen here are some 460,000 distinct CDR3 sequences, about a sixth observed once, and the top ten hold roughly an eighth. The time point: newly diagnosed GD, antithyroid drugs for less than 3 months. PBMCs were the source of the RNA used for TCR sequencing. The sample also formed part of further work on T cells in Graves' hyperthyroidism and ophthalmopathy.

This specimen consisted of peripheral blood mononuclear cells (PBMCs), obtained at new diagnosis, from a patient treated with antithyroid drugs. These receptors were obtained from a man aged 40-49 years with Graves disease.

Note on this clonotype: No conserved phenylalanine or tryptophan ends this CDR3, so it is likely a read error. V usage is TRBV27 and J usage is TRBJ1-6; tentative D call: TRBD1 (6 bases). The CDR3 is made up of 16 amino acids. CDR1 and CDR2 from the germline V gene are MNHEY and SMNVEV (reference sequence). Trimming shortened V by 6 bases and J by 7 bases, and 19 bases separated the two germline ends. CDR3 nucleotide sequence: TGTGCCAGCAGCCCCATCCGGGGGGCCGAGAATTCACCCCTCCACCTT. The encoded protein is CASSPIRGAENSPLHL.

V is TRBV6-1 and J is TRBJ1-1, with D tentatively TRBD1 (6 bases). This CDR3 has 14 amino acids. From germline, CDR1 is MNHNS and CDR2 SASEGT. Trimming cost V 5 bases and J 0 bases, with 10 bases left between them. As DNA, the CDR3 is TGTGCCAGCAGTCGGACAGCGATGAACACTGAAGCTTTCTTT. This sequence encodes CASSRTAMNTEAFF.

The chain links TRBV6-1 to TRBJ2-3, with TRBD2 matching 13 bases. Trimming at V came to 5 bases and at J to 2 bases, leaving 4 bases not matched to a gene. This CDR3 spans 16 amino acids. Per germline, CDR1 MNHNS and CDR2 SASEGT. The CDR3 region is CASSLGLAGPTDTQYF. The CDR3 DNA follows: TGTGCCAGCAGTCTGGGACTAGCGGGACCCACAGATACGCAGTATTTT.

The count of this clonotype is one. In DNA form, the CDR3 reads TGTGCCAGCAGACGATCGACAGGGCCTGGAACCGGGGAGCTGTTTTTT. As protein: CASRRSTGPGTGELFF. V usage is TRBV5-5 and J usage is TRBJ2-2; 7 nucleotides agree with TRBD1. This CDR3 is 16 amino acids long. Trimming at V came to 5 bases and at J to 5 bases, leaving 12 bases not matched to a gene. The germline gives CDR1 SGHKS, CDR2 YYEKEE (reference sequence).

This clonotype showed up many times. The chain has TRBV6-2 or TRBV6-3 and TRBJ2-1; D not resolved. This CDR3 is 15 amino acids long. V was pared by 0 bases and J by 3 bases, with 9 bases between. Germline V lookup: CDR1 MNHEY, CDR2 SVGEGT. CDR3 loop: CASSYSPIDYNEQFF. CDR3 DNA sequence: TGTGCCAGCAGTTACTCCCCGATCGACTACAATGAGCAGTTCTTC.

This clonotype was seen at least ten times. The rearrangement joins TRBV30 to TRBJ2-7; tentative D call: TRBD1 (5 bases). The CDR3 consists of 14 residues. V dropped 2 bases and J dropped 0 bases, with 11 bases sitting between them. Germline assignment: CDR1 GTSNPN and CDR2 SVGIG (reference sequence). The CDR3 sequence is CAWSRTLYSYEQYF. DNA for the CDR3: TGTGCCTGGAGTAGGACACTCTACTCCTACGAGCAGTACTTC.

The chain is built from TRBV6-1 and TRBJ2-7; 16 positions match TRBD2. The CDR3 covers 16 residues. Germline V CDR1 and CDR2: MNHNS, SASEGT. Germline trimming cut 7 bases from V and 9 bases from J; bases unmatched to any gene: 12. The CDR3 DNA is TGTGCCAGCACTCCAGGGACTAGCGGGAGGGCCAGTCGGCAGTACTTC. It yields the protein CASTPGTSGRASRQYF.

In this sample, this clonotype turned up a few times. The chain combines TRBV30 with TRBJ2-2; D is undetermined. V was shortened by 4 bases and J by 5 bases, with 8 bases between the two germline ends. Germline-derived CDR1 and CDR2 are GTSNPN and SVGIG (reference sequence). The CDR3 covers 12 residues. CDR3 protein: CAWNGPTGELFF. CDR3 DNA: TGTGCCTGGAACGGTCCGACCGGGGAGCTGTTTTTT.

This clonotype has at least ten counts. An end of the junction does not agree with germline; a read error may underlie this. This chain joins TRBV7-9 and TRBJ2-1; 10 bases line up with TRBD2. The CDR3 is 14 amino acids. The V gene's germline CDR1 is SEHNR and CDR2 FQNEAQ (reference sequence). The CDR3 DNA reads TGTGCCAGCAGCCTAGCGGGAGCGTCCAATGAGCAGTTCTTC. This gives the protein CASSLAGASNEQFF.

This clonotype was found many times. The chain recombines TRBV3-1 with TRBJ1-5; D unclear. CDR1 LGHDT and CDR2 YNNKEL come from the germline V gene (reference sequence). Trimming removed 3 bases at V and 0 bases at J, with 6 bases between. The CDR3 sequence is 14 residues long. The CDR3 here is CASSHSDSNQPQHF. The DNA of the CDR3 is TGTGCCAGCAGCCACAGCGATAGCAATCAGCCCCAGCATTTT.

A note on this clonotype: An end of the junction differs from the germline gene, which may be a read error. The chain is built from TRBV7-7 and TRBJ2-5; the match to TRBD1 covers 7 bases. This CDR3 contains 16 residues. Looked up from germline, CDR1 is SSHAT and CDR2 is FNYEAQ (reference sequence). The CDR3 loop reads CASSPTPGQYQETQYF. CDR3 nucleotides: TGTGCTAGCAGCCCCACCCCGGGACAGTACCAAGAGACCCAGTACTTC.

This clonotype was seen repeatedly, ten times or more. V usage is TRBV20-1 and J usage is TRBJ2-5; D possibly corresponds to TRBD1 (5 bases). Germline V CDR1 and CDR2: DFQATT, SNEGSKA (reference sequence). The CDR3 is 13 residues long. V was cut by 5 bases and J by 4 bases, with 14 bases left in between. The CDR3: CSAGPVGPETQYF. In DNA, the CDR3 is TGCAGTGCTGGGCCGGTGGGGCCAGAGACCCAGTACTTC.

This clonotype showed up many times. The CDR3 DNA reads TGTGCCAGCGGGGAACAGAGCTCCTACAATGAGCAGTTCTTC. Translated, it gives CASGEQSSYNEQFF. The rearrangement links TRBV6-1 to TRBJ2-1; D not resolved. The CDR3 loop spans 14 amino acids. Germline V gene data show CDR1 as MNHNS and CDR2 as SASEGT. V lost 8 bases and J 0 bases, leaving 11 bases between the germline ends.

This clonotype was observed a handful of times. The V gene is TRBV30, the J gene TRBJ2-2; 11 bases fit TRBD2. This CDR3 is built from 16 residues. V trimming: 2 bases; J trimming: 5 bases; junction bases outside the gene matches: 7. The V gene's germline CDR1 is GTSNPN and CDR2 SVGIG (reference sequence). The DNA of the CDR3 is TGTGCCTGGAGTCAAACGGGGACTAGCGGAACCGGGGAGCTGTTTTTT. As protein: CAWSQTGTSGTGELFF. Full variable domain (outside the CDR3, taken from reference TRBV30 and TRBJ2-2): SQTIHQWPATLVQPVGSPLSLECTVEGTSNPNLYWYRQAAGRGLQLLFYSVGIGQISSEVPQNLSASRPQDRQFILSSKKLLLSDSGFYLCAWSQTGTSGTGELFFGEGSRLTVL.

There are many counts of this clonotype. The chain is built from TRBV6-2 or TRBV6-3 and TRBJ2-3; either TRBD1 or TRBD2 may supply D (5 bases each). In germline, CDR1 is MNHEY, CDR2 SVGEGT. V was shortened by 4 bases and J by 6 bases, with 14 bases between the two germline ends. The CDR3 extends over 14 amino acids. The CDR3 region is CASSLDLGVDTQYF. CDR3 DNA: TGTGCCAGCAGTTTGGATTTGGGGGTGGATACGCAGTATTTT.